This TCR beta chain was sequenced during a study of beta chain features in type 1 diabetes. Study-level findings and limits: Shorter TCRB CDR3s, moderately but significantly so, were found in Type 1 diabetes patients in all four CD4+ subsets.

Germline values: CDR1 SGHTA, CDR2 FQGNSA. V dropped 0 bases and J dropped 7; count of bases not matched to a gene: 8. The CDR3 length is 16 residues. All of the isolated RNA was reverse transcribed, so expressed TCRB transcripts were sequenced. Some clones are missing from TCRdb's copy, which holds only in-frame ones; the method was immunoSEQ multiplex PCR. The table shows around 600,000 clones, with 9.5% to 15% occurring only once. This clone has a handful of counts. Its matching antigen is unknown. The chain links TRBV7-2 to TRBJ2-3, with TRBD2 matching over 9 bases. The sample taken for sequencing was naive CD4+ T cells from blood. The source of this sequence is a man in his thirties or forties with type 1 diabetes. The CDR3 nucleotides read TGTGCCAGCAGCTTAGCACGGACTAGCGTGGGACATACGCAGTATTTT. Amino acid sequence: CASSLARTSVGHTQYF. The full variable domain, with the rest looked up from reference TRBV7-2 and TRBJ2-3, is GAGVSQSPSNKVTEKGKDVELRCDPISGHTALYWYRQSLGQGLEFLIYFQGNSAPDKSGLPSDRFSAERTGGSVSTLTIQRTQQEDSAVYLCASSLARTSVGHTQYFGPGTRLTVL.